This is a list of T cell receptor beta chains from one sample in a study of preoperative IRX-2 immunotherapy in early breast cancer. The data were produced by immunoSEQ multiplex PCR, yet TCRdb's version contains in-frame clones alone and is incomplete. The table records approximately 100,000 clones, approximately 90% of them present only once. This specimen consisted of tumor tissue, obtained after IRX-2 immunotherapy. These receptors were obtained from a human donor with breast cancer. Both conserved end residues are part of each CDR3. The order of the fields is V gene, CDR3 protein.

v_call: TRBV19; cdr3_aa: CASSTGLNYGYTF
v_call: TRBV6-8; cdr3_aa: CATLGGGRSPLHF
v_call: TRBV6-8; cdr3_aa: CASRPQSNEKLFF
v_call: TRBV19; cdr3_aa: CATDRGGTDTQYF
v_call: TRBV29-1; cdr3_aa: CSVPPGQDLNYGYTF
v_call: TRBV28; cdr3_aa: CASSPGAAASTF
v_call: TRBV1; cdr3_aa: CASSQIGSRDRAYEQYF
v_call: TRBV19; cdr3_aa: CASSIRTGELFF
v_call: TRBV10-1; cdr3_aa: CASRDDYNEQFF
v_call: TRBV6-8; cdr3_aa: CASSYSGGGNNEQFF
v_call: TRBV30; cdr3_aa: CAWRPTRNTEAFF
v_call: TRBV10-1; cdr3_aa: CAKRGEWEVKVEQYF
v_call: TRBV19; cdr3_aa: CASRSFWGQGEKLFF
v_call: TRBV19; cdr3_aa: CASSIVGQRADTQYF
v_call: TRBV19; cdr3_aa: CASSIGGGKADTQYF
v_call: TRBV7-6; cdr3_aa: CASSLRQTGAGEQYF
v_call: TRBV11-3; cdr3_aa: CASSSRQGRSSGNTIYF
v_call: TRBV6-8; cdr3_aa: CASTRSPEQPQHF
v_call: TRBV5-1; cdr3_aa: CASSQPEGIDEQFF
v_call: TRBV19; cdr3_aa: CASRTETRSGNTIYF
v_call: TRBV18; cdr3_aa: CASSSRAGSNQPQHF
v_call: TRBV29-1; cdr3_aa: CSVESGGARRYTF
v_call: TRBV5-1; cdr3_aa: CASSLVPANEKLFF
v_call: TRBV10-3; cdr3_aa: CAISERLAGERVQETQYF
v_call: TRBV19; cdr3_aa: CASSIGVGSWTEAFF
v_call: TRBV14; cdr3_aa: CASSFSGNTIYF
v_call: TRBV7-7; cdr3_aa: CASSLGTGGSGNTIYF